This T cell receptor beta chain was identified in a study of T cell repertoires in cytomegalovirus infection. This CDR3 comprises 18 residues. Germline loops: CDR1 MNHNS, CDR2 SASEGT. Trimming took 6 bases from V and 0 from J; bases not matched to a gene: 16. Using its own MiXCR run on the reads, TCRdb lists one record per CDR3 protein. The sample lists approximately 160,000 distinct CDR3 sequences, approximately 17% seen once, with 18% in the top ten. Details on this clonotype: The antigen is undetermined.

Points from the study as a whole: In two of eight donors, the top clonotype was HLA-C-restricted CMV-specific.

V gene TRBV6-1 combines with J gene TRBJ2-5; TRBD2 agrees at 7 bases. This clonotype was obtained from a human donor in good health (CMV status not recorded). Some clones in this sample may be carry-over from other donors' samples. Sequencing was performed on CD8+ T cells from PBMCs. The CDR3 DNA sequence: TGTGCCAGCAGCCACCAAGGGAGGGCTAGCGCCCACCAAGAGACCCAGTACTTC. Protein product: CASSHQGRASAHQETQYF.